This TCR beta chain emerged from a study of blood T cell repertoires in COVID-19. In the original processing: The authors estimated nucleated cell counts from reference gene primer amplification. Method: immunoSEQ multiplex PCR; TCRdb's copy keeps in-frame clones and lacks some. V and J calls and clone size are those listed in that table; D and trimming were worked out from the DNA. The data show around 290,000 clones, around nine tenths seen once. Grouping used clinical history reported by participants in a survey and questionnaire. For recovered donors of Cohort 3, there were two negative PCRs, clearance, or symptom resolution. There are 15 residues in the CDR3. Germline CDR1 reads WNHNN; CDR2 reads SYGVQD (reference sequence). V lost 0 bases to trimming and J lost 7 bases; unmatched junction nucleotides: 8.

V and J are TRBV10-1 and TRBJ1-1, with TRBD1 matching over 7 bases. The sequence was collected from a woman between 35 and 50 years old who had recovered from COVID-19. The sequenced sample consisted of PBMCs or T cells enriched from blood (not recorded which). Here the CDR3 DNA reads TGCGCCAGCAGTGAGTCTAGGGGGCGAGGGAGTGAAGCTTTCTTT. This sequence encodes CASSESRGRGSEAFF.